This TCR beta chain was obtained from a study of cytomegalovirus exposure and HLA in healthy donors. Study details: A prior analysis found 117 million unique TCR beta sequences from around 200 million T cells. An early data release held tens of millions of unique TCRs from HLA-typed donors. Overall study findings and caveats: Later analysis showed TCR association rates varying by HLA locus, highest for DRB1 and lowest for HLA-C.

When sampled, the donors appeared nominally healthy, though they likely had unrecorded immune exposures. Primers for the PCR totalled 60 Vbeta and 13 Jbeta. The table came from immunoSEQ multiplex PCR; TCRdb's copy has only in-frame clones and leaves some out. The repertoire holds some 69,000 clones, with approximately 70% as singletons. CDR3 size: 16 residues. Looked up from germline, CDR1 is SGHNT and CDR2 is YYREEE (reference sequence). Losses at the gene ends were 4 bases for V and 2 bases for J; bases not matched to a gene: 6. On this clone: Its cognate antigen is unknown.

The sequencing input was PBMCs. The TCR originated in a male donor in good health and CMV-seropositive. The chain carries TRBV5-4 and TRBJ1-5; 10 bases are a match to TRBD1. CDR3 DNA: TGTGCCAGCAGCCTGGGGACAGGGGAGGGCAATCAGCCCCAGCATTTT. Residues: CASSLGTGEGNQPQHF.